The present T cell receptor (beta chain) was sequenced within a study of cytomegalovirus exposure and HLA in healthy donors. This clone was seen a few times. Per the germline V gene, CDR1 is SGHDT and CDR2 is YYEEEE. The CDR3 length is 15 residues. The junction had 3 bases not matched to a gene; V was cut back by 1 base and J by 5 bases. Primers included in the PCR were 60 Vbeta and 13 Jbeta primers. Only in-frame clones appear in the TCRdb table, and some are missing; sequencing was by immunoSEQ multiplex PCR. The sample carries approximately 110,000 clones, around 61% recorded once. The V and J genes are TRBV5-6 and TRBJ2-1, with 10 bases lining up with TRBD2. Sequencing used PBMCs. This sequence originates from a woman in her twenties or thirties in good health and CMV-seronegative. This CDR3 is CASSLRTSGNNEQFF. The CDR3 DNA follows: TGTGCCAGCAGCTTGAGGACTAGCGGCAACAATGAGCAGTTCTTC. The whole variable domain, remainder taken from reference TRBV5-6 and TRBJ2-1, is DAGVTQSPTHLIKTRGQQVTLRCSPKSGHDTVSWYQQALGQGPQFIFQYYEEEERQRGNFPDRFSGHQFPNYSSELNVNALLLGDSALYLCASSLRTSGNNEQFFGPGTRLTVL.